These T cell receptor beta chains were read from a single sample in a study of T cell responses to AZD1222 COVID-19 vaccine. Here immunoSEQ multiplex PCR was the method, and the copy in TCRdb shows in-frame clones only, minus some. The table lists 75,000 to 85,000 clones, 90% of them singletons. This material consisted of peripheral blood, taken on day 0 of AZD1222 vaccination. Source of these receptors: an adult in good health. Each CDR3 is given with its conserved first and last residue. A D gene is named only where the DNA matches it firmly. Not all rows give a size; the values are once, few, many and, for expanded clones, a class.

v_call: TRBV19
clone_size: NA
d_call: TRBD1
j_call: TRBJ1-6
cdr3_nt: TGTGCCAGTAGTATTGGACAGGGGCGCGGGGTATCCTATAATTCACCCCTCCACTTT
cdr3_aa: CASSIGQGRGVSYNSPLHF

v_call: TRBV19
clone_size: NA
d_call: NA
j_call: TRBJ2-3
cdr3_nt: TGTGCCAGTAGTAACACAGCAGATACGCAGTATTTT
cdr3_aa: CASSNTADTQYF

v_call: TRBV3-1/TRBV3-2
clone_size: few
d_call: NA
j_call: TRBJ2-1
cdr3_nt: TGTGCCAGCAGCCAACCCCGGGAGAATGAGCAGTTCTTC
cdr3_aa: CASSQPRENEQFF

v_call: TRBV5-1
clone_size: NA
d_call: NA
j_call: TRBJ2-7
cdr3_nt: TGCGCCAGCAGCTTGGCCGTAGGCAGACCGGGGGAGCAGTACTTC
cdr3_aa: CASSLAVGRPGEQYF

v_call: TRBV6-5
clone_size: NA
d_call: NA
j_call: TRBJ1-4
cdr3_nt: TGTGCCAGCAGTATCCTGGTTTCAACTAATGAAAAACTGTTTTTT
cdr3_aa: CASSILVSTNEKLFF

v_call: TRBV29-1
clone_size: few
d_call: TRBD1
j_call: TRBJ1-2
cdr3_nt: TGCAGCGTTAACAACCCGGGACAGATCAGCTATGGCTACACCTTC
cdr3_aa: CSVNNPGQISYGYTF

v_call: TRBV5-8
clone_size: NA
d_call: NA
j_call: TRBJ2-7
cdr3_nt: TGTGCCAGCAGCTTTTCCGGGCAGGGACGAAACGAGCAGTACTTC
cdr3_aa: CASSFSGQGRNEQYF

v_call: TRBV5-1
clone_size: NA
d_call: NA
j_call: TRBJ2-3
cdr3_nt: TGCGCCAGCAGCTTGGGGCCCCAAGGGTCGGGTAAAGATACGCAGTATTTT
cdr3_aa: CASSLGPQGSGKDTQYF

v_call: TRBV5-1
clone_size: NA
d_call: TRBD1
j_call: TRBJ1-1
cdr3_nt: TGCGCCAGCAGCTTGGTGGGACAGGGAAACACTGAAGCTTTCTTT
cdr3_aa: CASSLVGQGNTEAFF

v_call: TRBV30
clone_size: NA
d_call: NA
j_call: TRBJ2-7
cdr3_nt: TGTGCCTGGAGTGCTGATTCCTACGAGCAGTACTTC
cdr3_aa: CAWSADSYEQYF